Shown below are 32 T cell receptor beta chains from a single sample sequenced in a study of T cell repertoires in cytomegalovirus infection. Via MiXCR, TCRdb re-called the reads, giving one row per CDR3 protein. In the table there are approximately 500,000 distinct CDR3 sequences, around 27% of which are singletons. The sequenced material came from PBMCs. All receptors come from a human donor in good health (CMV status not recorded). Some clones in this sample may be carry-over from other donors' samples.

The CDR3 DNA reads as TGCAGCGTGACCTTAAGCCCGGTGAGCTCCTACAATGAGCAGTTCTTC. It yields the protein CSVTLSPVSSYNEQFF. The chain combines TRBV29-1 with TRBJ2-1; D unclear. V lost 6 bases, J lost 0 bases, and 18 bases lay in between. Looked up from germline, CDR1 is SQVTM and CDR2 is ANQGSEA. This CDR3 has 16 amino acids.

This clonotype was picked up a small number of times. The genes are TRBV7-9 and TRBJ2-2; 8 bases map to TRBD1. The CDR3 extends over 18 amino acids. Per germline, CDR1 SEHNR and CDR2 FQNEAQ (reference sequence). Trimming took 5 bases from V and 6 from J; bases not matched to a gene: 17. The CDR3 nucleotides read TGTGCCAGCAGCCCCCGGGACAGGTCCCATTCCCCCTCCGGGGAGCTGTTTTTT. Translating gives CASSPRDRSHSPSGELFF.

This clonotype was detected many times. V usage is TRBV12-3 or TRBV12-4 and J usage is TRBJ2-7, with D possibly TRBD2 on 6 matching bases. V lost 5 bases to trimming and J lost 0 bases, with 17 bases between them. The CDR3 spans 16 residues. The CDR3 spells CASSARLAQSSYEQYF. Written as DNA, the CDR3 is TGTGCCAGCAGTGCCCGTCTAGCGCAAAGCTCCTACGAGCAGTACTTC.

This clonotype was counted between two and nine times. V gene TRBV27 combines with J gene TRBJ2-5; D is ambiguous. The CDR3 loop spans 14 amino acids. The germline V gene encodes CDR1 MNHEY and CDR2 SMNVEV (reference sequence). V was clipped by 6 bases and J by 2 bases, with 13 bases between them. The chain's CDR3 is CASSTDIGQETQYF. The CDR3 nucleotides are TGTGCCAGCAGCACTGATATAGGGCAAGAGACCCAGTACTTC.

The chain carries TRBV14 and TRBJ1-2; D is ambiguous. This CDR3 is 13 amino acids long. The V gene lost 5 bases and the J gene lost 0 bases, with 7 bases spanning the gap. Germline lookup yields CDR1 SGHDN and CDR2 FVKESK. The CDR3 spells CASSGIANYGYTF. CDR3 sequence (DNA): TGTGCCAGCAGCGGGATAGCTAACTATGGCTACACCTTC. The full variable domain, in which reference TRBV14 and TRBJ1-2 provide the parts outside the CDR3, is EAGVTQFPSHSVIEKGQTVTLRCDPISGHDNLYWYRRVMGKEIKFLLHFVKESKQDESGMPNNRFLAERTGGTYSTLKVQPAELEDSGVYFCASSGIANYGYTFGSGTRLTVV.

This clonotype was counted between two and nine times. CDR3 nucleotide sequence: TGTGCCAGCAGCTTAAATCCCACTATGAACACTGAAGCTTTCTTT. Translated: CASSLNPTMNTEAFF. The chain uses TRBV7-6 and TRBJ1-1, with D uncertain. Germline CDR1 is SGHVS and CDR2 is FNYEAQ. Between the trimmed V and J ends, which lost 2 bases and 0 bases, there was a span of 10 bases. The CDR3 has 15 residues.

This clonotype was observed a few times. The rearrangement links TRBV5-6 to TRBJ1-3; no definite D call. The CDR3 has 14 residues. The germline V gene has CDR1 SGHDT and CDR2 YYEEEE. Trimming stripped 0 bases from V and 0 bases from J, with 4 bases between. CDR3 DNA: TGTGCCAGCAGCTTGGAATACTCTGGAAACACCATATATTTT. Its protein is CASSLEYSGNTIYF.

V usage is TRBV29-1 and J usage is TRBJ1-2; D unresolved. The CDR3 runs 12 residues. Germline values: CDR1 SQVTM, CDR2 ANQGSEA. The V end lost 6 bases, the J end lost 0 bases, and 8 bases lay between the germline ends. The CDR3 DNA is TGCAGCGTGAGACTGGCTAACTATGGCTACACCTTC. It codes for CSVRLANYGYTF.

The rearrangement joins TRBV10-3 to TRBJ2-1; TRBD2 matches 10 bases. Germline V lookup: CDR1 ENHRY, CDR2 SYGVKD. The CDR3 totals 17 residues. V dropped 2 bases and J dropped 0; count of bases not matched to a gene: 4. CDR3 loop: CAISEVPSGSSYNEQFF. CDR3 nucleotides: TGTGCCATCAGTGAGGTTCCTAGCGGGAGCTCCTACAATGAGCAGTTCTTC.

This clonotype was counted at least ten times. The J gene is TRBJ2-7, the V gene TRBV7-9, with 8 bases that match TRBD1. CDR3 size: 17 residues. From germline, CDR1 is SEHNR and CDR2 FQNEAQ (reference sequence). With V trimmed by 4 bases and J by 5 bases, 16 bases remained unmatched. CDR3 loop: CASSYGHRDRYLDEQYF. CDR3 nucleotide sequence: TGTGCCAGCAGCTACGGACATCGGGACAGGTATTTGGACGAGCAGTACTTC.

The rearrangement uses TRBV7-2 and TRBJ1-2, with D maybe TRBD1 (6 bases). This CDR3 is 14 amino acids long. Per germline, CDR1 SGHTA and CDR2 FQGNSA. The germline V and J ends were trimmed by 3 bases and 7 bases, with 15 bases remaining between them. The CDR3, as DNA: TGTGCCAGCAGCTTTCGGCAGGGGATCTTTGGCTACACCTTC. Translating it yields CASSFRQGIFGYTF.

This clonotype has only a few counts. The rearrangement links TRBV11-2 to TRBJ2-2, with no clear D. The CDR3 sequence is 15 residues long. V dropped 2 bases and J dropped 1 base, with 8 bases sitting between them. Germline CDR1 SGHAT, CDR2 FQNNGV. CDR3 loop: CASSLFFENTGELFF. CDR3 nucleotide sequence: TGTGCCAGCAGCTTATTTTTTGAGAACACCGGGGAGCTGTTTTTT. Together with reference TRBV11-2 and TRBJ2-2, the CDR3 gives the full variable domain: EAGVAQSPRYKIIEKRQSVAFWCNPISGHATLYWYQQILGQGPKLLIQFQNNGVVDDSQLPKDRFSAERLKGVDSTLKIQPAKLEDSAVYLCASSLFFENTGELFFGEGSRLTVL.

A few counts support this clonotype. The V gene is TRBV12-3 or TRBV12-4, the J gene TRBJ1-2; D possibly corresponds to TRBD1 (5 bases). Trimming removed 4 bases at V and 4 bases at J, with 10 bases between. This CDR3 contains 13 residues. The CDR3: CASSSWGGYGYTF. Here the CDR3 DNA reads TGTGCCAGCAGTTCTTGGGGGGGCTATGGCTACACCTTC.

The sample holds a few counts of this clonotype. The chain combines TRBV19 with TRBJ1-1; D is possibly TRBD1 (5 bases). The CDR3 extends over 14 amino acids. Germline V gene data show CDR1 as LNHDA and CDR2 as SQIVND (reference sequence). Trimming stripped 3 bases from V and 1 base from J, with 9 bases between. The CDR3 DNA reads TGTGCCAGTAGTATCAGCCAGGGGAACACTGAAGCTTTCTTT. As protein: CASSISQGNTEAFF.

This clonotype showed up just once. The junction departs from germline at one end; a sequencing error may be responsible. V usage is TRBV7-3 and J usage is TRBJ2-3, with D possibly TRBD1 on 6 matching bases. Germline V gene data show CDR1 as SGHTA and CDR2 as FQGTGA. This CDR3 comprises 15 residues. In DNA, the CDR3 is TGTGCCAGCAGTCAGGGGTTTCGAGTTCAAGATATGCAGTATTTT. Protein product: CASSQGFRVQDMQYF.

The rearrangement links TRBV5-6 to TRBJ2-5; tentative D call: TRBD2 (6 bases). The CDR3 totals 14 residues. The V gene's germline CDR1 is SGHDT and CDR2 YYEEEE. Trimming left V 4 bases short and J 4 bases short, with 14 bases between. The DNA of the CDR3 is TGTGCCAGCAGCGTCCGGGACTTCGGAGAGACCCAGTACTTC. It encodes CASSVRDFGETQYF. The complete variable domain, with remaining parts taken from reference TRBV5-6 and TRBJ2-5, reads DAGVTQSPTHLIKTRGQQVTLRCSPKSGHDTVSWYQQALGQGPQFIFQYYEEEERQRGNFPDRFSGHQFPNYSSELNVNALLLGDSALYLCASSVRDFGETQYFGPGTRLLVL.

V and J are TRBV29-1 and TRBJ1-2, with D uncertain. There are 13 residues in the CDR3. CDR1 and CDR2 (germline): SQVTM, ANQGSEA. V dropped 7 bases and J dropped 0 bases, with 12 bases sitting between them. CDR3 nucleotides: TGCAGCGCTGGAGCAGACTCTAACTATGGCTACACCTTC. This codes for CSAGADSNYGYTF.

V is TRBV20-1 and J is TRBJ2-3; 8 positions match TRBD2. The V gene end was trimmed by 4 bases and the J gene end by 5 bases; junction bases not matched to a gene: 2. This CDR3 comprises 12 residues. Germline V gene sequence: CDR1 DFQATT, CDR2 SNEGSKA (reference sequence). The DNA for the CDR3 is TGCAGTGCTAAACGGGAGGGAGATACGCAGTATTTT. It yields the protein CSAKREGDTQYF.

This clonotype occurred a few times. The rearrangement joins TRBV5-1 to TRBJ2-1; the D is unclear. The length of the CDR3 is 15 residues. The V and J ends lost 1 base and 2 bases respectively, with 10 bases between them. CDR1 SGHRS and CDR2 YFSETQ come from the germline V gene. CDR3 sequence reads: CASSLRIGPYNEQFF. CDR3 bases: TGCGCCAGCAGCTTGAGGATAGGGCCCTACAATGAGCAGTTCTTC.

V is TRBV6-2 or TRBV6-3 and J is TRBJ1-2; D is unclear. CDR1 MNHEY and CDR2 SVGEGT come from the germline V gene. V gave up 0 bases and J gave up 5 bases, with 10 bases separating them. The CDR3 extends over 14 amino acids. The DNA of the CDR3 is TGTGCCAGCAGTTACTCGGCAGAGAATTATGGCTACACCTTC. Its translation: CASSYSAENYGYTF.

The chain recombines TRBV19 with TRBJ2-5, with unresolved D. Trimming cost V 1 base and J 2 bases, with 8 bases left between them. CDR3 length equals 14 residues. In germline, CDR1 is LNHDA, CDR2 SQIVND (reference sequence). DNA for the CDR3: TGTGCCAGTAGTATAGGCAGGCTGCAAGAGACCCAGTACTTC. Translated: CASSIGRLQETQYF.

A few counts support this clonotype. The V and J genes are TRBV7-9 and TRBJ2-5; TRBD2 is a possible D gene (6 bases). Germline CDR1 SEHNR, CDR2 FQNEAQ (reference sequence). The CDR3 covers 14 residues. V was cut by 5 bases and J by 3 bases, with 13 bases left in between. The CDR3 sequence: CASSRRGSEETQYF. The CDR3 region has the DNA TGTGCCAGCAGCCGGCGGGGTAGCGAAGAGACCCAGTACTTC.

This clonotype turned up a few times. CDR3 in amino acids: CASRNTGSEAFF. The CDR3, as DNA: TGTGCCAGCAGAAACACGGGTAGTGAAGCTTTCTTT. The chain is built from TRBV12-3 or TRBV12-4 and TRBJ1-1; D remains unclear. Trimming shortened V by 6 bases and J by 7 bases, and 12 bases separated the two germline ends. The CDR3 spans 12 residues.

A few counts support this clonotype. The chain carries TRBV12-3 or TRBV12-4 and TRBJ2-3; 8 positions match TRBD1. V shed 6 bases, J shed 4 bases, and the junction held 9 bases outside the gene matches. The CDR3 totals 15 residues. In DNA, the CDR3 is TGTGCCAGCAGCCCGGGCAGGGGGCCGGCAGATACGCAGTATTTT. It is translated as CASSPGRGPADTQYF.

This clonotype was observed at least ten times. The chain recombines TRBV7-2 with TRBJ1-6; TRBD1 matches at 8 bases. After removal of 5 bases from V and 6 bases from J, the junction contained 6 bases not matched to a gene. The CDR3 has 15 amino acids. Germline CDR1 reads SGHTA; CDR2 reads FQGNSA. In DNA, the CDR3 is TGTGCCAGCAGCCAAAGGGACAGGAGTAATTCACCCCTCCACTTT. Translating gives CASSQRDRSNSPLHF.

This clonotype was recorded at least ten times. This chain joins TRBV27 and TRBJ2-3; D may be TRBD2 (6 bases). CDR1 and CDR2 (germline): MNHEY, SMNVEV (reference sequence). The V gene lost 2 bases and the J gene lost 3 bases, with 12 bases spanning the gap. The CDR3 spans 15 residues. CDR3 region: CASSLRAGITDTQYF. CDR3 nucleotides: TGTGCCAGCAGTTTACGGGCGGGGATTACAGATACGCAGTATTTT.

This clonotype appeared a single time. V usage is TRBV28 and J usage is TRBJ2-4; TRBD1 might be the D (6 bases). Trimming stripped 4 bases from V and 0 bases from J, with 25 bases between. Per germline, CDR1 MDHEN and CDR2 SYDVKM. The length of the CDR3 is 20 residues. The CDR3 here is CASSYPLRQGRTLAKNIQYF. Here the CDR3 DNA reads TGTGCCAGCAGTTACCCGCTCCGCCAGGGGAGAACTCTAGCCAAAAACATTCAGTACTTC.

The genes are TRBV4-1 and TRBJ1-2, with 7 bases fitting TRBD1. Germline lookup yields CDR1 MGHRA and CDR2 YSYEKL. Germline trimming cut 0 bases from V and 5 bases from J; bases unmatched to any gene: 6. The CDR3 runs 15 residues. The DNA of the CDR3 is TGCGCCAGCAGCCAAGATGAGGGGGCGCTTTATGGCTACACCTTC. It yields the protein CASSQDEGALYGYTF.

The DNA of the CDR3 is TGTGCCAGCAGTTTTGCTCTGGGAGAGACCCAGTACTTC. Its protein is CASSFALGETQYF. J is TRBJ2-5 and V is TRBV12-3 or TRBV12-4; no clear D gene. The V and J ends lost 3 bases and 4 bases respectively, with 9 bases between them. The CDR3 consists of 13 residues.

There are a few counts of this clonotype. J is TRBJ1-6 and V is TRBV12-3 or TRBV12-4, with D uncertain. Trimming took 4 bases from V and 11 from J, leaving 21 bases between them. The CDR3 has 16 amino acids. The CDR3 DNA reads TGTGCCAGCAGTTCTACTTATTCGGACTCCCGTCCACCCCTCCACTTT. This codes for CASSSTYSDSRPPLHF.

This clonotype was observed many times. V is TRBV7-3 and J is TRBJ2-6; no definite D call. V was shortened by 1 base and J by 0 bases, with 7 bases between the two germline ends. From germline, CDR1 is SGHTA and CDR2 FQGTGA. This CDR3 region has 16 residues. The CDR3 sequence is CASSLIGRSGANVLTF. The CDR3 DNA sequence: TGTGCCAGCAGCTTAATAGGACGCTCTGGGGCCAACGTCCTGACTTTC. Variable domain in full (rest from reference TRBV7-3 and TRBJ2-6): GAGVSQTPSNKVTEKGKYVELRCDPISGHTALYWYRQSLGQGPEFLIYFQGTGAADDSGLPNDRFFAVRPEGSVSTLKIQRTERGDSAVYLCASSLIGRSGANVLTFGAGSRLTVL.

CDR3 sequence reads: CASSFREGGTDTQYF. Written as DNA, the CDR3 is TGTGCCAGCAGTTTTCGGGAGGGCGGCACAGATACGCAGTATTTT. This chain links TRBV6-5 with TRBJ2-3; TRBD2 agrees at 8 bases. The CDR3 has 15 amino acids. Germline values: CDR1 MNHEY, CDR2 SVGAGI. The V and J ends lost 4 bases and 1 base, in that order; junction bases with no gene match: 4.